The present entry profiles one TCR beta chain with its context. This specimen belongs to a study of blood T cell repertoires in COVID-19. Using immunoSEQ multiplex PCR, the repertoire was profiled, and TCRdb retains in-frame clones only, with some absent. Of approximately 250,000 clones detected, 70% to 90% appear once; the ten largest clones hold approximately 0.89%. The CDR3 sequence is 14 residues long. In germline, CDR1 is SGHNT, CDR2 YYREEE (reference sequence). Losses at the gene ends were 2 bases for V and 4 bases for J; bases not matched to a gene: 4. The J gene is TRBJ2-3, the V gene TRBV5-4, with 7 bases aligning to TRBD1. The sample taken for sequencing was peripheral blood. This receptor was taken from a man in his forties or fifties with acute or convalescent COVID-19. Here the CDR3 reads CASSLDRDSDTQYF. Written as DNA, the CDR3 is TGTGCCAGCAGCTTAGACAGGGATTCAGATACGCAGTATTTT.